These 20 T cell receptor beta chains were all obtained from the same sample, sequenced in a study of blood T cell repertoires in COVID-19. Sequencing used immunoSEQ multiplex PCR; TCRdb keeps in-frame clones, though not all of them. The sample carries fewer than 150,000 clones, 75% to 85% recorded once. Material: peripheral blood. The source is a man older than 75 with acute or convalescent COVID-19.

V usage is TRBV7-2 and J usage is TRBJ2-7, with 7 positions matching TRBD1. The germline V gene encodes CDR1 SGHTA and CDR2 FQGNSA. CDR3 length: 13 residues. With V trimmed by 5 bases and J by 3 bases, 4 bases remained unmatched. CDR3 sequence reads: CASSVQGLYEQYF. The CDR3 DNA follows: TGTGCCAGCAGCGTACAGGGGCTCTACGAGCAGTACTTC.

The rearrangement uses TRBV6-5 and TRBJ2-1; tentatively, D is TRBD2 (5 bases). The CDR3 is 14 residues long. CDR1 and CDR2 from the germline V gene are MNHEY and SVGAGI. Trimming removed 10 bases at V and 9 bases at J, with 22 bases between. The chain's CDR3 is CATLTPTRLGEQFF. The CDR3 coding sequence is TGTGCCACCTTGACCCCTACTAGGTTAGGTGAGCAGTTCTTC.

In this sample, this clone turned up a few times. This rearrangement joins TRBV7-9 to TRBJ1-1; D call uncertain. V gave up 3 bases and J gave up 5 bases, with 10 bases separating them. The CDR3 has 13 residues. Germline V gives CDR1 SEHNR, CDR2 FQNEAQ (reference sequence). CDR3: CASSLEGMTEAFF. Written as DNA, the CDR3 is TGTGCCAGCAGCTTGGAGGGAATGACTGAAGCTTTCTTT.

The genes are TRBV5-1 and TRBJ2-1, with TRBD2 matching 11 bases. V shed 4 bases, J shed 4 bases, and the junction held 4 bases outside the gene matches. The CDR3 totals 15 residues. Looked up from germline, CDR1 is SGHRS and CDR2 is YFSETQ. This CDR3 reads CASSRSGGAYNEQFF. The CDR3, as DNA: TGCGCCAGCAGCCGTAGCGGGGGGGCTTACAATGAGCAGTTCTTC.

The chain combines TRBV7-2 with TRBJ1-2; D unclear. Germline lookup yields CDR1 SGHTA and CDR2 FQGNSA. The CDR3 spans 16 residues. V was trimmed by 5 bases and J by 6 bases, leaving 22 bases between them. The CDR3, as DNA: TGTGCCAGCAGCACTCGACCGCCGGTTAAAGGAGATGGCTACACCTTC. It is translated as CASSTRPPVKGDGYTF.

The CDR3 bases are TGTGCCAGCAGCTTATCTAGCGGGGCGAACACCGGGGAGCTGTTTTTT. Translation: CASSLSSGANTGELFF. J is TRBJ2-2 and V is TRBV7-6, with 9 bases that match TRBD2. CDR3 length equals 16 residues. V lost 2 bases to trimming and J lost 0 bases; unmatched junction nucleotides: 1. Germline V gene sequence: CDR1 SGHVS, CDR2 FNYEAQ. Combining the CDR3 with reference TRBV7-6 and TRBJ2-2 gives the whole variable domain GAGVSQSPRYKVTKRGQDVALRCDPISGHVSLYWYRQALGQGPEFLTYFNYEAQQDKSGLPNDRFSAERPEGSISTLTIQRTEQRDSAMYRCASSLSSGANTGELFFGEGSRLTVL.

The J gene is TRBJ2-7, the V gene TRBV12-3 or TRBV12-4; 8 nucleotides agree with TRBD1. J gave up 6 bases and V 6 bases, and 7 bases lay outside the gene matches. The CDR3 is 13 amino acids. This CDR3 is CASRRDRPAEQYF. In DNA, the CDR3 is TGTGCCAGCAGGCGGGACAGGCCGGCCGAGCAGTACTTC.

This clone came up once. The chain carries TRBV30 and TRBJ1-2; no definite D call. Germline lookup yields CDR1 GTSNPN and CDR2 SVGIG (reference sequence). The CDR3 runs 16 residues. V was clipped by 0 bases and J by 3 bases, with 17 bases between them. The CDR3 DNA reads TGTGCCTGGAGTGTGGGCCTGACGGGGTTCGACTATGGCTACACCTTC. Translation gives CAWSVGLTGFDYGYTF.

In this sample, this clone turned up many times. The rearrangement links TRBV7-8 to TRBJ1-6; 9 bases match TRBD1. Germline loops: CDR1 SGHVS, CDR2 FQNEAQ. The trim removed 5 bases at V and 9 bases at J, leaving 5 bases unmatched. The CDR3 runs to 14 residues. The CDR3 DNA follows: TGTGCCAGCAGCATACAGGGGGCTTTTTCACCCCTCCACTTT. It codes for CASSIQGAFSPLHF.

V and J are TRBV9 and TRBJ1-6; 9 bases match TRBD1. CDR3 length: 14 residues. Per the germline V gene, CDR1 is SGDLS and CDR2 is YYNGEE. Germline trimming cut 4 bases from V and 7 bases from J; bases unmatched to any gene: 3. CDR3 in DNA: TGTGCCAGCAGCCTAGGGACAGGGAATTCACCCCTCCACTTT. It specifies CASSLGTGNSPLHF.

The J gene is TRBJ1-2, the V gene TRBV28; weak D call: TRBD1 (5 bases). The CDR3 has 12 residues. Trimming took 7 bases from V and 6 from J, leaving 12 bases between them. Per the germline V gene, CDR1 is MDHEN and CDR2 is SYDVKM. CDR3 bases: TGTGCCAGCACCGGGCAGGGTCATGGCTACACCTTC. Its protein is CASTGQGHGYTF.

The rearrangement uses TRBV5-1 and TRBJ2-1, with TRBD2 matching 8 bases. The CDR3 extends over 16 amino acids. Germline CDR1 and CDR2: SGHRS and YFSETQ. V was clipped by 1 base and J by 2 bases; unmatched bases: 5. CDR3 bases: TGCGCCAGCAGCTTGAGTGGGCGGGGGGCCTACAATGAGCAGTTCTTC. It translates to CASSLSGRGAYNEQFF.

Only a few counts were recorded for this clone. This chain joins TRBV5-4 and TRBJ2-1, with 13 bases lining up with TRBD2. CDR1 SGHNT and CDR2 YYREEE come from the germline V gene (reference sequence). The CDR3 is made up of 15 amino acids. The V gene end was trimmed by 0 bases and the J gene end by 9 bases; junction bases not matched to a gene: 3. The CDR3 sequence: CASSLVTSGGAEQFF. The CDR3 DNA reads TGTGCCAGCAGCTTGGTTACTAGCGGGGGGGCTGAGCAGTTCTTC.

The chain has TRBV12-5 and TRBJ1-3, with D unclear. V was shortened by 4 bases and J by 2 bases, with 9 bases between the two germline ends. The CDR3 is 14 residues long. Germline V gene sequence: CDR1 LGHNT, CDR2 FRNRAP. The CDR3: CASGSSGPGNTIYF. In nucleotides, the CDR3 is TGTGCTAGTGGTTCCAGCGGACCTGGAAACACCATATATTTT.

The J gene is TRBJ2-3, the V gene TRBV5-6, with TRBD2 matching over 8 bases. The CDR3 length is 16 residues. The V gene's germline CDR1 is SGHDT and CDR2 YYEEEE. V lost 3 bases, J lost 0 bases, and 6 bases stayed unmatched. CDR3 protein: CASSSGGLRSTDTQYF. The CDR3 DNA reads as TGTGCCAGCAGCTCGGGGGGGTTGCGGAGCACAGATACGCAGTATTTT.

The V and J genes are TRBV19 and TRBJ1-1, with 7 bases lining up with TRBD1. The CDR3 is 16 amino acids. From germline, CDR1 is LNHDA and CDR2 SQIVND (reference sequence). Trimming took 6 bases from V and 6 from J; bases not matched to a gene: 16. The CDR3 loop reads CASRRGRGARFPEAFF. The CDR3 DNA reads TGTGCCAGTAGGAGGGGGCGGGGCGCGAGGTTCCCTGAAGCTTTCTTT.

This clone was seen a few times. CDR3 DNA sequence: TGTGCCAGCAGCCGGAATGGGCGCAGCTCCTACGAGCAGTACTTC. Amino acids: CASSRNGRSSYEQYF. The V call is TRBV27, the J call TRBJ2-7; no firm D call. CDR1 and CDR2 from the germline V gene are MNHEY and SMNVEV (reference sequence). Trimming cost V 6 bases and J 0 bases, with 15 bases left between them. The CDR3 loop spans 15 amino acids.

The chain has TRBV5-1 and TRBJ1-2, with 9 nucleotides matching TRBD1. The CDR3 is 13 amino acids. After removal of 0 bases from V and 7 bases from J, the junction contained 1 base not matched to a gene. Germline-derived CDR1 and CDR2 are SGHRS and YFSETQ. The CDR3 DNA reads TGCGCCAGCAGCTTGGGACAGGGGGTTGGCTACACCTTC. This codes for CASSLGQGVGYTF.

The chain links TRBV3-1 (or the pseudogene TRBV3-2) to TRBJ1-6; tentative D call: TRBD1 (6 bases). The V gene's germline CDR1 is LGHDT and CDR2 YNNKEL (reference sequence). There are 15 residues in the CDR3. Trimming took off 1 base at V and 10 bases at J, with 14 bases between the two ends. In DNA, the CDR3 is TGTGCCAGCAGCCAAGCCCCCGCAGGGGAATCACCCCTCCACTTT. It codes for CASSQAPAGESPLHF.

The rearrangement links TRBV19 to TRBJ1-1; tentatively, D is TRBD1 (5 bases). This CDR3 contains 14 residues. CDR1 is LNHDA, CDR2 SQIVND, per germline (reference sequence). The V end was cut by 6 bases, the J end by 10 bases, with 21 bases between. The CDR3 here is CASRLFTGTEGAFF. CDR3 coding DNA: TGTGCCAGTAGGCTATTCACCGGGACTGAGGGAGCTTTCTTT. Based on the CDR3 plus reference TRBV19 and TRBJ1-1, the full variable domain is DGGITQSPKYLFRKEGQNVTLSCEQNLNHDAMYWYRQDPGQGLRLIYYSQIVNDFQKGDIAEGYSVSREKKESFPLTVTSAQKNPTAFYLCASRLFTGTEGAFFGQGTRLTVV.